The source of this TCR beta chain is a study of T cell responses to AZD1222 COVID-19 vaccine. Profiled with immunoSEQ multiplex PCR; TCRdb holds only in-frame clones, not every one. The data contain approximately 110,000 clones, about 92% of them seen just once; the ten biggest clones take up about 1.2%. In this sample, this clone turned up once. Germline V gene sequence: CDR1 SGHTA, CDR2 FQGTGA. CDR3 length: 15 amino acids. J gave up 7 bases and V 5 bases, and 6 bases lay outside the gene matches. This receptor was obtained from an adult in good health. Source: peripheral blood, taken on day 0 of AZD1222 vaccination. This rearrangement joins TRBV7-3 to TRBJ1-6; 9 bases agree with TRBD1. CDR3 residues: CASSPTGGSNSPLHF. The CDR3 nucleotides read TGTGCCAGCAGCCCGACAGGGGGATCGAATTCACCCCTCCACTTT.